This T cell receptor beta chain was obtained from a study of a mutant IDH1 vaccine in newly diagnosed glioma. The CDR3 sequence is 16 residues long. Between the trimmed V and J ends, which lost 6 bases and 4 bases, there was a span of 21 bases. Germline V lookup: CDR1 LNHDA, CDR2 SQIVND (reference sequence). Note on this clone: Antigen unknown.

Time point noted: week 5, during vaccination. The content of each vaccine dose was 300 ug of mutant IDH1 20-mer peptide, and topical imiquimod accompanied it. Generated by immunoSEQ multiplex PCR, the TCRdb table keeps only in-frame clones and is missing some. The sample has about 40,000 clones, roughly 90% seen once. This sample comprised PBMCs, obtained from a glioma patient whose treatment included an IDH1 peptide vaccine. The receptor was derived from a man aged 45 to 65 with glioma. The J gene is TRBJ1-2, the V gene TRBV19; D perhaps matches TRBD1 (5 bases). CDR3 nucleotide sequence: TGTGCCAGTAGGCGGGGGTCGCAGGGCCTTTCCTATGGCTACACCTTC. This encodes CASRRGSQGLSYGYTF.